This T cell receptor (beta chain) originates from a study of a mutant IDH1 vaccine in newly diagnosed glioma (dated by TCRdb to the early 2020s). In terms of the full investigation: Patients received eight vaccinations in weeks 1, 3, 5, 7, 11, 15, 19 and 23, corresponding to visits V03 through V10. Vaccination was initiated 4-6 weeks after radiotherapy alone, or concurrently with temozolomide cycles in the chemotherapy-containing groups. Six visits were used for peripheral blood collection: V03 (baseline), V05, V07, V10, V12 and V13. Of the 30 or so patients who were treated, around 62% were male and about 40% were female, and the mean age was about 40 years. Longitudinal TCRB deep sequencing was performed for approximately 24 treated patients wherever samples were available for exploratory analyses. Before enrollment, patients had received standard therapy of radiotherapy alone, temozolomide alone, or radiochemotherapy with temozolomide; most received the combination. Overall results and qualifications from the work: It was noted by the authors that analyses of patient blood samples could not be reproduced owing to sample limitations. No apparent relationship was observed between pseudoprogression and alterations in the top peripheral T cell clonotypes detected by TCRB sequencing. Selection of PBMC samples for TCRB deep sequencing was based on availability. Immune responses induced by the vaccine were seen in around 93% of patients across multiple MHC alleles.

The CDR3 contains 15 residues, cysteine and phenylalanine counted. The sequence is cut down to CDR3 DNA, 45 bases in frame from base 1. V is pared back by 4 bases and J by 3 bases, with 15 bases lying between the germline termini. CDR1 and CDR2 (SGHVS, FQNEAQ) derive from the germline V gene. The sample's time point label, in plain terms: week 11, during vaccination. Every vaccine dose consisted of 300 ug of a 20-mer mutant IDH1 peptide in Montanide, administered subcutaneously together with topical imiquimod. All donors had newly diagnosed IDH1-mutant astrocytomas of WHO grade 3 or 4 that showed loss of nuclear ATRX. The samples were drawn from NOA16, a multicentre, single-arm, open-label phase I trial in Germany that tested a mutant IDH1 peptide vaccine in humans for the first time. Genomic DNA for TCRB sequencing was extracted from EDTA blood using the DNeasy Blood and Tissue Kit. Library preparation was by the immunoSEQ multiplex PCR assay. Rearranged TCR beta chain sequences were amplified using the hsTCRB Kit according to the manufacturer's protocol. Sequencing of TCRB libraries was carried out on an Illumina MiSeq. As for the original processing: The kit vendor's proprietary platform handled demultiplexing, trimming and gene mapping. Drawn from immuneACCESS, this table holds only the in-frame rearrangements with V and J called that TCRdb kept. Clones are partly lost; checked studies trace under half to an unresolved V gene and leave the rest unexplained. The DNA gave D and trimming, while V, J and clone size come from that table. The sample table holds about 21,000 clones, of which under 90% were seen once. The leading ten clones occupy around 5.7% of the sample.

A word on this clone: Its antigen remains unidentified. There are no base qualities to consult, and no much larger clone falls within one base.

This TCR was sampled from a middle-aged woman with glioma. The receptor chain draws on TRBV7-8 and TRBJ1-1; the best D guess is TRBD1, with 5 bases matching. Sequencing was performed on PBMCs, taken from a glioma patient whose treatment included an IDH1 peptide vaccine. The sequence in DNA is TGTGCCAGCAGCTCCCGCGGGGGGGATTACACTGAAGCTTTCTTT. Its translation is CASSSRGGDYTEAFF.